The T cell receptor (beta chain) described here comes from a study of blood T cells in healthy people across ages. For the second PCR, which ran for about 7 to 11 cycles, a sample-barcoded 5' primer and a J-beta primer mix were used. Each CDR3 protein gets one entry after TCRdb re-called the 5' RACE reads with MiXCR. The sample carries 750,000 to 950,000 distinct CDR3 sequences, about 55% recorded once. The donors, all healthy, were Caucasians living in Russia, aged roughly 6 to 100. Findings of the study overall: Diversity estimates from one million T cells were considered underestimates.

Germline CDR1 and CDR2: MGHRA and YSYEKL. The V and J ends lost 4 bases and 3 bases, in that order; junction bases with no gene match: 5. The CDR3 is 15 residues long. A few counts support this clonotype. Its target is not known. This TCR was recovered from a man of 80 years or more in good health. The sequencing input was blood. The rearrangement joins TRBV4-1 to TRBJ2-7; TRBD2 agrees at 11 bases. CDR3 amino acids: CASSLGTSGGYEQYF. The CDR3 nucleotides read TGCGCCAGCAGCCTAGGGACTAGCGGAGGCTACGAGCAGTACTTC.